This T cell receptor beta chain was recorded in a study of early T cells in non-severe SARS-CoV-2 infection. TCRdb fed the 5' RACE reads into MiXCR, producing one record per CDR3 protein. The sample shows some 61,000 distinct CDR3 sequences, under 9% of them seen only once. This CDR3 has 15 amino acids. Trimming removed 4 bases from V and 1 base from J, with 13 bases in between. CDR1 and CDR2 (germline): SGHRS, YFSETQ. This receptor was obtained from an adult who was a healthcare worker with PCR-confirmed SARS-CoV-2 infection or an uninfected control (not recorded which). The chain joins TRBV5-1 to TRBJ2-3; tentatively, D is TRBD2 (6 bases). The material was whole blood, obtained at baseline. The CDR3 protein is CASSLGRRGTDTQYF. In DNA form, the CDR3 reads TGCGCCAGCAGCCTCGGACGGAGGGGCACAGATACGCAGTATTTT.